A selection of T cell receptor beta chains follows, all from one sample in a study of CD8+ T cells in alopecia areata. Only in-frame clones appear in the TCRdb table, and some are missing; sequencing was by immunoSEQ multiplex PCR. Counted here are around 190,000 clones, 60% occurring once; the ten biggest clones make up approximately 1%. Sequenced material: CD4+ T cells sorted from blood, taken at week 24, from a patient treated with tofacitinib. Receptor source: a human donor with alopecia areata. Both conserved end residues are part of each CDR3. D genes are given only for firm matches. Some rows have no size entry. The others give once, few or many, or a class for an expanded clone.

V gene	J gene	clone size	D gene	CDR3 length	CDR3 protein	CDR3 DNA
TRBV29-1	TRBJ2-3	NA	TRBD1	13	CSVEGRQGDTQYF	TGCAGCGTTGAGGGAAGACAGGGGGATACGCAGTATTTT
TRBV2	TRBJ1-1	NA	NA	15	CASSEWVSVAGEAFF	TGTGCCAGCAGTGAATGGGTGTCCGTAGCGGGTGAAGCTTTCTTT
TRBV30	TRBJ2-2	NA	TRBD1	15	CAWSAGTDNTGELFF	TGTGCCTGGAGTGCCGGGACAGACAACACCGGGGAGCTGTTTTTT
TRBV29-1	TRBJ2-2	few	NA	15	CSVEWPTSRPGELFF	TGCAGCGTTGAATGGCCGACATCGCGCCCTGGGGAGCTGTTTTTT
TRBV6-5	TRBJ1-4	once	TRBD1	15	CASRPSGQGGEKLFF	TGTGCCAGCAGACCCTCGGGACAGGGAGGCGAAAAACTGTTTTTT
TRBV9	TRBJ2-5	NA	NA	12	CASSVGEETQYF	TGTGCCAGCAGCGTCGGGGAAGAGACCCAGTACTTC
TRBV29-1	TRBJ1-5	NA	TRBD1	15	CSPERGGDGNQPQHF	TGCAGCCCAGAAAGAGGGGGCGACGGCAATCAGCCCCAGCATTTT
TRBV11-1	TRBJ1-1	NA	TRBD1	18	CASSLTPAPGQGYTEAFF	TGTGCCAGCAGCTTAACACCAGCCCCGGGACAGGGGTACACTGAAGCTTTCTTT
TRBV25-1	TRBJ2-7	NA	NA	16	CASTPGWAGEGYEQYF	TGTGCCAGCACCCCTGGGTGGGCAGGGGAAGGGTACGAGCAGTACTTC
TRBV28	TRBJ1-2	NA	NA	9	CASGRGYTF	TGTGCCAGCGGTCGGGGCTACACCTTC
TRBV7-9	TRBJ2-2	NA	TRBD1	17	CASSRVPGQGTTGELFF	TGTGCCAGCAGCCGAGTCCCGGGACAGGGGACCACCGGGGAGCTGTTTTTT
TRBV29-1	TRBJ1-1	NA	NA	13	CSVIDDRQIEAFF	TGCAGCGTCATAGACGACAGACAAATTGAAGCTTTCTTT
TRBV30	TRBJ1-2	NA	NA	15	CAWSAYGRANYGYTF	TGTGCCTGGAGTGCCTACGGGCGGGCTAACTATGGCTACACCTTC
TRBV19	TRBJ1-2	few	NA	13	CASRHDSDYGYTF	TGTGCCAGTAGGCATGACAGTGACTATGGCTACACCTTC
TRBV5-1	TRBJ1-1	NA	NA	16	CASVGGQGGRDTEAFF	TGCGCCAGCGTTGGCGGCCAGGGCGGACGGGACACTGAAGCTTTCTTT
TRBV15	TRBJ2-5	NA	NA	14	CATSREFLRKTQYF	TGTGCCACCAGCAGAGAGTTTCTTCGGAAGACCCAGTACTTC
TRBV29-1	TRBJ2-7	NA	NA	16	CSVEDSRGSGTYEQYF	TGCAGCGTTGAAGACTCCAGAGGAAGTGGAACCTACGAGCAGTACTTC
TRBV29-1	TRBJ2-1	NA	TRBD1	15	CSVVGRTGAANEQFF	TGCAGCGTTGTAGGTCGGACAGGGGCGGCCAATGAGCAGTTCTTC
TRBV29-1	TRBJ2-3	few	NA	12	CSVEDLGYTQYF	TGCAGCGTTGAAGATTTAGGGTATACGCAGTATTTT
TRBV29-1	TRBJ2-4	NA	TRBD1	15	CSVSGQDLAKNIQYF	TGCAGCGTGAGCGGACAGGACCTAGCCAAAAACATTCAGTACTTC
TRBV30	TRBJ2-7	NA	TRBD2	13	CACVLAGSYEQYF	TGTGCCTGTGTACTAGCGGGGTCCTACGAGCAGTACTTC
TRBV30	TRBJ1-1	NA	TRBD1	14	CAWSDTGGRTEAFF	TGTGCCTGGAGTGATACAGGGGGTAGGACTGAAGCTTTCTTT
TRBV5-1	TRBJ1-2	NA	TRBD1	14	CASSLGQGFFGYTF	TGCGCCAGCAGCTTGGGACAGGGGTTCTTTGGCTACACCTTC
TRBV7-2	TRBJ2-4	NA	TRBD1	14	CASSSTGGKNIQYF	TGTGCCAGCAGCTCGACAGGGGGAAAAAACATTCAGTACTTC
TRBV19	TRBJ1-5	few	NA	13	CASSTAPNQPQHF	TGTGCCAGCTCGACAGCGCCCAATCAGCCCCAGCATTTT
TRBV25-1	TRBJ2-1	NA	NA	15	CASSDVRTVYNEQFF	TGTGCCAGCAGTGACGTCCGGACAGTCTACAATGAGCAGTTCTTC
TRBV5-4	TRBJ1-1	many	TRBD1	15	CASSTRTGAHTEAFF	TGTGCCAGCAGCACCCGGACAGGGGCGCACACTGAAGCTTTCTTT
TRBV29-1	TRBJ1-1	NA	NA	13	CSVEGLVGSEAFF	TGCAGCGTTGAGGGCTTGGTAGGGTCTGAAGCTTTCTTT
TRBV14	TRBJ2-1	once	NA	13	CASSQGAINEQFF	TGTGCCAGCAGCCAAGGAGCGATTAATGAGCAGTTCTTC
TRBV15	TRBJ1-1	NA	NA	13	CATSRDKATEAFF	TGTGCCACCAGCAGAGATAAGGCCACTGAAGCTTTCTTT
TRBV29-1	TRBJ1-1	few	NA	13	CSVQGALNTEAFF	TGCAGCGTCCAAGGGGCCTTGAACACTGAAGCTTTCTTT